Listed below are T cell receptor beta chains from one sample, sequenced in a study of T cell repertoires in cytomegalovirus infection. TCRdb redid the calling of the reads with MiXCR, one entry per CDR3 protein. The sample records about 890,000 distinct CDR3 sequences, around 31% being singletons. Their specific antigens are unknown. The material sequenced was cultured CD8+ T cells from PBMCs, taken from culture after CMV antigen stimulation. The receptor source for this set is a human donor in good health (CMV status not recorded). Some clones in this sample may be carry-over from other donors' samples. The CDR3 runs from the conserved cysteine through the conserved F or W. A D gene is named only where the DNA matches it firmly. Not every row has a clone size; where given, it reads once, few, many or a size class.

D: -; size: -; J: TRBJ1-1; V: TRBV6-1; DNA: TGTGCCAGCAGCAAAGAGGTCCCGGAGACTGAAGCTTTCTTT; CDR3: CASSKEVPETEAFF
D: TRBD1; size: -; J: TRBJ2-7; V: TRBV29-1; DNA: TGCAGCGTTGAAGACAGGACAGGGGGCTACGAGCAGTACTTC; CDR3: CSVEDRTGGYEQYF
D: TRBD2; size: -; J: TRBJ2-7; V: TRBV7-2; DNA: TGTGCCAGCAGCTTAGAAAGTCGGGGGGTCTACGAGCAGTACTTC; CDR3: CASSLESRGVYEQYF
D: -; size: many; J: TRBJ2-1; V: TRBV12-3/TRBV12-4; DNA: TGTGCCAGCAGCTCAGCCCAGGGAGAGGCGTGGAATGAGCAGTTCTTC; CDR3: CASSSAQGEAWNEQFF
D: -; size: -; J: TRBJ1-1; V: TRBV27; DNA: TGTGCCAGCAGTTTCGGCGCAGCTCTAGGGGACACTGAAGCTTTCTTT; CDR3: CASSFGAALGDTEAFF
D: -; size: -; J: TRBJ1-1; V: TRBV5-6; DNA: TGTGCCAGCAGCTTCCCGACAGGTACGAACACTGAAGCTTTCTTT; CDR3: CASSFPTGTNTEAFF
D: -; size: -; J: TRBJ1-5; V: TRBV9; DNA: TGTGCCAGCAGCGATGACAGGTCCGGTGGCAATCAGCCCCAGCATTTT; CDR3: CASSDDRSGGNQPQHF
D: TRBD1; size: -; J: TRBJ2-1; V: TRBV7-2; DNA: TGTGCCATCAGCTCGACAGGGGGAATGTACAATGAGCAGTTCTTC; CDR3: CAISSTGGMYNEQFF
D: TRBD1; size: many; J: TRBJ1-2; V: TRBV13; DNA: TGTGCCAGCAGCTTAAAGCGGATGGGGACAGACACACTCTATGGCTACACCTTC; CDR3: CASSLKRMGTDTLYGYTF
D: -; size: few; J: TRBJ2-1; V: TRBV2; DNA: TGTGCCAGCTTGGGGTATGAGCAGTTCTTC; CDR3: CASLGYEQFF
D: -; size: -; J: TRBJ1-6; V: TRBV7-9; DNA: TGTGCCAGCAGGCCCCGGGGATCCCATTCACCCCTCCACTTT; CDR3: CASRPRGSHSPLHF
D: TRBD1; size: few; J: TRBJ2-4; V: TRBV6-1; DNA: TGTGCCAGCAGTGCCTTACCGACAGGGTCCCAAAACATTCAGTACTTC; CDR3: CASSALPTGSQNIQYF
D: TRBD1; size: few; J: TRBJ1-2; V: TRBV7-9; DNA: TGTGCCAGCAGATCAGGGGGGAACTATGGCTACACCTTC; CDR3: CASRSGGNYGYTF
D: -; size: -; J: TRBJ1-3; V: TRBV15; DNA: TGTGCCACCAGCAGAGATAAATTTTGGGCTGGAAACACCATATATTTT; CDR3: CATSRDKFWAGNTIYF
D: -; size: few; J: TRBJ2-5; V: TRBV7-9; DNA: TGTGCCAGCAGCTTAGCGCAGGGCATCCGAGAGACCCAGTACTTC; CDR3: CASSLAQGIRETQYF
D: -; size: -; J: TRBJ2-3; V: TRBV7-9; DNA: TGTGCCAGCAGCTCCAAACCGGGGACTTTAGATACGCAGTATTTT; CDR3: CASSSKPGTLDTQYF
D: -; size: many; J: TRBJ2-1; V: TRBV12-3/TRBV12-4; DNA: TGTGCCAGCACCTTGGGGGGCAGGGGGAATGAGCAGTTCTTC; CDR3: CASTLGGRGNEQFF
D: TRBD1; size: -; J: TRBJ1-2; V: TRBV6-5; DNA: TGTGCCAGCAGTTACGGGGGACAGAACTATGGCTACACCTTC; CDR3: CASSYGGQNYGYTF
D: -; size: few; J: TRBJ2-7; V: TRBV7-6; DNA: TGTGCCAGCAGCTTTAGAGAGGGAGTCTACGAGCAGTACTTC; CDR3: CASSFREGVYEQYF
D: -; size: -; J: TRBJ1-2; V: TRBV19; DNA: TGTGCCAGTAGTATAGGCCGGCAGTACTATGGCTACACCTTC; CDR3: CASSIGRQYYGYTF
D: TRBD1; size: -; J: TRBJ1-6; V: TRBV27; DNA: TGTGCCAGCAGTTTATCGGGGGGACAGTGGGCTTTTAATTCACCCCTCCACTTT; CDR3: CASSLSGGQWAFNSPLHF
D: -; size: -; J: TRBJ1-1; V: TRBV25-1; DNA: TGTGCCAGCAAGAAGGCGAACACTGAAGCTTTCTTT; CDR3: CASKKANTEAFF
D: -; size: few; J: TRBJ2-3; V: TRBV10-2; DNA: TGCGCCAGCAGTGAGGGGGGTCCGGATACGCAGTATTTT; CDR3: CASSEGGPDTQYF
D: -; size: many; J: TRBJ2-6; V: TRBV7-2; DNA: TGTGCCAGCAGCTCCGGGGGCTGGTCTGGGGCCAACGTCCTGACTTTC; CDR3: CASSSGGWSGANVLTF
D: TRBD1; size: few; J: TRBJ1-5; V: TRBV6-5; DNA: TGTGCCAGCAACCAGGGGGGCCTGGGACAGCCCCAGCATTTT; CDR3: CASNQGGLGQPQHF
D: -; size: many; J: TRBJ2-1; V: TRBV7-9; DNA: TGTGCCAGCAGCCCGGCCTACAATGAGCAGTTCTTC; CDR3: CASSPAYNEQFF
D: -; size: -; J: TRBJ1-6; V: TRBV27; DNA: TGTGCCAGCAGCGGGACGGTTAATTCACTCCTCCACTTT; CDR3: CASSGTVNSLLHF
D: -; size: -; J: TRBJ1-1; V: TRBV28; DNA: TGTGCCAGCAGTTTCAACAGGGTTCTCCCTGAAGCTTTCTTT; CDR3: CASSFNRVLPEAFF
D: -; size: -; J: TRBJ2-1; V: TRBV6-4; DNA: TGTGCCAGCAGTGCTCGAGGACCTAGCTCCTACAATGAGCAGTTCTTC; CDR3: CASSARGPSSYNEQFF
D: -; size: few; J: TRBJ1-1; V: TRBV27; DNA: TGTGCCAGCAGTGGGGGGACCAGGGGACGGGAAACTGAAGCTTTCTTT; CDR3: CASSGGTRGRETEAFF
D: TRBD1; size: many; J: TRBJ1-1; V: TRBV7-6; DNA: TGTGCCAGCAGCCCCACCGGGACAGGAGGAGAAAAAGCTTTCTTT; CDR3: CASSPTGTGGEKAFF
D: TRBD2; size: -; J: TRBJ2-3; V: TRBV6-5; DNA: TGTGCCAGCAGTACGGGGACTAGCGGGGGGGCCATGGGAGATACGCAGTATTTT; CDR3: CASSTGTSGGAMGDTQYF
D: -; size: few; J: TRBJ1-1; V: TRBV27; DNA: TGTGCCAGCAGTCGGGGGGCGTCTGAAGCTTTCTTT; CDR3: CASSRGASEAFF
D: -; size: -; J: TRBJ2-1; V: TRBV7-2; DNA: TGTGCCAGCAGCTTAGGTCTCAGGCCCTCCCCCTCCTACAATCAGCAGTTCTTC; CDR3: CASSLGLRPSPSYNQQFF
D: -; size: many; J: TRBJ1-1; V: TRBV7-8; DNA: TGTGCCAGCAGCCCCAAAATGAGGATCACAAACACTGAAGCTTTCTTT; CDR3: CASSPKMRITNTEAFF
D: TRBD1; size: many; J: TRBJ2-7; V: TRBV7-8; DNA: TGTGCCAGCAGCCAGGGACAGGGCGACTCCCTACGAACTGAGGGGCAGTACTTC; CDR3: CASSQGQGDSLRTEGQYF
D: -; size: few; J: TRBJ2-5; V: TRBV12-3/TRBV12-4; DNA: TGTGCCAGCAGTCCGCCAATGGGGAAAGAGACCCAGTACTTC; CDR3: CASSPPMGKETQYF
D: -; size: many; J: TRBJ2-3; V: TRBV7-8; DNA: TGTGCCAGCAGCTTAACCTCAGGGGCAGATACGCAGTATTTT; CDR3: CASSLTSGADTQYF
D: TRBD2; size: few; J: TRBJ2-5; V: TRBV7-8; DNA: TGTGCCAGCAGCTTATTCCCCACTAGCGGGGGACTTGAGGAGACCCAGTACTTC; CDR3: CASSLFPTSGGLEETQYF
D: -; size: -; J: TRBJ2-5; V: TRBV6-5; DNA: TGTGCCAGCAGTTATATGCATTGGGAGACCCAGTACTTC; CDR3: CASSYMHWETQYF
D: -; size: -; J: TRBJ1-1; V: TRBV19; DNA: TGTGCCAGTAGTATTATGGGGATCGGCACTGAAGCTTTCTTT; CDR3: CASSIMGIGTEAFF
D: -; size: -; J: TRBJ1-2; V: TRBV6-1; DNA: TGTGCCAGCAGTGAACGGCGACCGGGGACACCCTTGGGCTACACCTTC; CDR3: CASSERRPGTPLGYTF